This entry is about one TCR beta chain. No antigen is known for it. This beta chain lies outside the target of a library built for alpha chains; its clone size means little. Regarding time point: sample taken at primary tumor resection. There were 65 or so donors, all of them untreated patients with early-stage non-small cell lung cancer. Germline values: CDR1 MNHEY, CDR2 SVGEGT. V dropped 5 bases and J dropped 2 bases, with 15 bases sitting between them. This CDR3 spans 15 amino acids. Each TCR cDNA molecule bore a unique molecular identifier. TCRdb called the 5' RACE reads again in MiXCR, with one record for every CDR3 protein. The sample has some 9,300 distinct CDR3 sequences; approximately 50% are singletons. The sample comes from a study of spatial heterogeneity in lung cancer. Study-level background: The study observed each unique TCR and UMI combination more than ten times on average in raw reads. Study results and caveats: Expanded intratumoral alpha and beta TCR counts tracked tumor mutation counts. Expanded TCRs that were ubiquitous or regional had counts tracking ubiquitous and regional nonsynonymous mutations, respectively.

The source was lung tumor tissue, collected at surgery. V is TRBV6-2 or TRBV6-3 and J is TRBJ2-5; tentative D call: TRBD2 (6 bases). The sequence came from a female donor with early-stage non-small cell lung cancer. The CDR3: CASSRRGIRQETQYF. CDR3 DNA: TGTGCCAGCAGTCGACGGGGGATACGTCAAGAGACCCAGTACTTC.